Listed below are T cell receptor beta chains from one sample, sequenced in a study of T cell responses to AZD1222 COVID-19 vaccine. Sequencing used immunoSEQ multiplex PCR; TCRdb keeps in-frame clones, though not all of them. This repertoire shows 150,000 to 200,000 clones, about 93% found once; its top ten account for less than 1.2%. The input for sequencing was peripheral blood, taken 28 days after the second AZD1222 dose. The origin of the receptors is an adult who received the AZD1222 COVID-19 vaccine. Each CDR3 is given without its conserved first and last residue.

TRBV18	11	ASSPQGGYEAF
TRBV9	14	ASSVGRAGKTTEAF
TRBV2	10	ASMGGAGEQF
TRBV28	13	ASIPGTAVNEKLF
TRBV6-1	9	ASSEEYTIY
TRBV5-1	11	ASSTDRMTEAF
TRBV5-1	13	ASSSGTGIFDEQF
TRBV6-5	11	ASSYARVGEAF
TRBV6-5	13	ASSPPLGGPEKLF
TRBV27	14	ASSLGKTQNRETQY
TRBV29-1	11	SVDGGLGQPQH
TRBV28	11	ASRDRGLQPQH
TRBV12-5	9	ASGRGETQY
TRBV28	11	ASNPGQSYEQY
TRBV7-2	13	ASSSQHRGHQPQH
TRBV28	11	ASSFKAFYGYT
TRBV28	9	ATRYNSPLH
TRBV21-1	12	ASSKIGKNQPQH
TRBV7-9	13	ASSLAEIERETQY
TRBV29-1	11	SAGTSSSYEQY
TRBV27	13	ASSSPWGGNSPLH
TRBV5-1	14	ASSSGQPASQSPLH
TRBV6-6	13	ASSYPGQGTGELF
TRBV19	14	ASSSPGGRHDTEAF
TRBV6-6	12	ASSTTSGRDEQF
TRBV4-1	13	ASSQGLGTYNEQF
TRBV6-5	13	ASDREFSGANVLT
TRBV5-4	9	ASSLLNEQF
TRBV5-1	15	ASSLAPSGGVLHEQF
TRBV7-9	12	ASSFGTSYNEQF
TRBV5-6	14	ASSLAKGQINQPQH
TRBV11-1	13	ASSLGGQGLYEQY
TRBV5-1	15	ASSFEDTDFLYNEQF
TRBV9	10	ASTDTGSEAF
TRBV19	14	ASGLWGQGANTEAF
TRBV7-9	12	ASSLDTRTGELF
TRBV5-6	11	ASSTRAKNIQY
TRBV2	11	ASIKGEVAEAF
TRBV11-2	15	ASIGTSGGARYNEQF
TRBV18	14	ASSPNIARSNYGYT
TRBV3-1/TRBV3-2	12	ASSLTGDTGELF
TRBV3-1/TRBV3-2	13	ASSPPRQLNEKLF
TRBV6-1	13	ASSESGGSSTEAF
TRBV7-9	12	ASSSRTGIDTQY
TRBV7-9	12	ASSLKITAEKLF
TRBV3-1/TRBV3-2	15	ASSQAASLALGEKLF
TRBV3-1/TRBV3-2	11	ASSQDSSRPQH
TRBV6-5	12	ASSTGQGREKLF
TRBV19	12	ASSLQGGPETQY
TRBV3-1/TRBV3-2	9	ASSQDGKQY
TRBV7-9	12	ASTVAVGNTEAF
TRBV5-4	11	ASSSQGGRGAF
TRBV5-1	12	ASSPTAGLTEAF
TRBV2	13	ASSERSRGSSPLH
TRBV19	12	ASSTGTRRIQQY
TRBV19	13	ASSFRDRVSDTQY
TRBV4-1	15	ASSQPNRDRGYYGYT
TRBV7-2	14	ASSPGTGYGLLSYT